Presented here are 20 T cell receptor beta chains from one specimen sequenced in a study of blood T cell repertoires in COVID-19. The table came from immunoSEQ multiplex PCR; TCRdb's copy has only in-frame clones and leaves some out. The sample holds around 370,000 clones, 87% seen once. The sequenced material came from peripheral blood. The receptors originated from a woman in her forties or fifties with COVID-19, enrolled during active disease.

The chain employs TRBV6-2 or TRBV6-3 and TRBJ2-7; tentatively, D is TRBD1 (5 bases). Trimming cost V 4 bases and J 4 bases, with 8 bases left between them. Germline lookup yields CDR1 MNHEY and CDR2 SVGEGT. CDR3 length equals 12 residues. In DNA, the CDR3 is TGTGCCAGCAGTTTCAGGGATTACGAGCAGTACTTC. Translating it yields CASSFRDYEQYF.

The V gene is TRBV5-1, the J gene TRBJ2-1; 12 nucleotides agree with TRBD2. Germline V gene data show CDR1 as SGHRS and CDR2 as YFSETQ. J lost 9 bases, V lost 4 bases, and 14 bases had no gene match. This CDR3 region has 17 residues. In DNA form, the CDR3 reads TGCGCCAGCAGCCTCCAAATCGGACTAGCGGGAACCGGTGAGCAGTTCTTC. This sequence encodes CASSLQIGLAGTGEQFF.

This clone was counted only a few times. The chain combines TRBV7-3 with TRBJ2-2; possible D gene TRBD1, 6 bases. The CDR3 length is 16 residues. Trimming pared 5 bases from V and 1 base from J, leaving 14 bases between. CDR1 and CDR2 (germline): SGHTA, FQGTGA. The CDR3 sequence: CASSPTGTKNTGELFF. DNA for the CDR3: TGTGCCAGCAGCCCTACCGGGACAAAGAACACCGGGGAGCTGTTTTTT. Looking up the rest from reference TRBV7-3 and TRBJ2-2 gives the full variable domain: GAGVSQTPSNKVTEKGKYVELRCDPISGHTALYWYRQSLGQGPEFLIYFQGTGAADDSGLPNDRFFAVRPEGSVSTLKIQRTERGDSAVYLCASSPTGTKNTGELFFGEGSRLTVL.

V gene TRBV5-6 combines with J gene TRBJ2-7; 7 bases agree with TRBD2. V lost 5 bases, J lost 6 bases, and 11 bases stayed unmatched. The germline V gene has CDR1 SGHDT and CDR2 YYEEEE. The CDR3 is 14 residues long. DNA for the CDR3: TGTGCCAGCAGTTACGGGACTACCCTAATCGAGCAGTACTTC. This translates into CASSYGTTLIEQYF.

This chain uses TRBV18 with TRBJ1-1, with D perhaps TRBD1 (5 bases). V lost 3 bases and J 3 bases, leaving 20 bases between the germline ends. CDR1 is KGHSH and CDR2 is LQKENI in the germline V gene. The CDR3 consists of 17 residues. Here the CDR3 reads CASSPVTRGRGDTEAFF. The CDR3, as DNA: TGTGCCAGCTCACCCGTTACGCGGGGTCGGGGGGACACTGAAGCTTTCTTT. Complete variable domain (other parts from reference TRBV18 and TRBJ1-1): NAGVMQNPRHLVRRRGQEARLRCSPMKGHSHVYWYRQLPEEGLKFMVYLQKENIIDESGMPKERFSAEFPKEGPSILRIQQVVRGDSAAYFCASSPVTRGRGDTEAFFGQGTRLTVV.

V gene TRBV6-2 or TRBV6-3 combines with J gene TRBJ2-3; D not resolved. The CDR3 runs 14 residues. Germline loops: CDR1 MNHEY, CDR2 SVGEGT. The germline V and J ends were trimmed by 2 bases and 1 base, with 7 bases remaining between them. CDR3 sequence reads: CASSYDAGTDTQYF. In nucleotides, the CDR3 is TGTGCCAGCAGTTACGACGCGGGCACAGATACGCAGTATTTT.

V usage is TRBV9 and J usage is TRBJ1-1; TRBD1 agrees at 7 bases. This CDR3 spans 16 amino acids. CDR1 and CDR2 from the germline V gene are SGDLS and YYNGEE. The J segment lost 0 bases and the V segment lost 0 bases, leaving 5 bases of the junction unmatched. For the CDR3, the DNA is TGTGCCAGCAGCGTAGCGCCAGGGGGATTGAACACTGAAGCTTTCTTT. The encoded protein is CASSVAPGGLNTEAFF.

CDR3 protein: CATSRGTGSVYGYTF. In DNA form, the CDR3 reads TGTGCCACCAGCAGAGGGACAGGGAGTGTCTATGGCTACACCTTC. The chain employs TRBV15 and TRBJ1-2; 8 nucleotides match TRBD1. The CDR3 sequence is 15 residues long. From germline, CDR1 is LNHNV and CDR2 YYDKDF (reference sequence). V lost 1 base to trimming and J lost 4 bases; unmatched junction nucleotides: 5.

This clone has only a few counts. This CDR3 is also generated by other DNA sequences in the sample. The chain combines TRBV7-8 with TRBJ1-5; 9 bases fit TRBD1. Germline V CDR1 and CDR2: SGHVS, FQNEAQ. The CDR3 has 16 residues. Trimming cost V 1 base and J 1 base; bases outside gene matches: 2. The CDR3 sequence: CASSLGGQGSNQPQHF. The CDR3, as DNA: TGTGCCAGCAGCTTAGGTGGACAGGGGAGCAATCAGCCCCAGCATTTT.

V usage is TRBV3-1 (or the pseudogene TRBV3-2) and J usage is TRBJ2-1; 8 positions agree with TRBD2. The CDR3 is made up of 13 amino acids. CDR1 LGHDT and CDR2 YNNKEL come from the germline V gene (reference sequence). Trimming at V came to 4 bases and at J to 9 bases, leaving 5 bases not matched to a gene. The CDR3 protein is CASSPNLAGEQFF. The CDR3 nucleotides are TGTGCCAGCAGCCCGAATCTAGCGGGTGAGCAGTTCTTC.

This chain uses TRBV18 with TRBJ2-3; 14 nucleotides line up with TRBD2. V dropped 3 bases and J dropped 4; count of bases not matched to a gene: 15. This CDR3 is 20 amino acids long. Germline assignment: CDR1 KGHSH and CDR2 LQKENI. CDR3 coding DNA: TGTGCCAGCTCACCGTGGGCCTTGACTAGCGGGAGGGAAGGAGCAGATACGCAGTATTTT. Encoded protein: CASSPWALTSGREGADTQYF.

This chain connects TRBV29-1 to TRBJ1-1; D is possibly TRBD1 (6 bases). The V gene's germline CDR1 is SQVTM and CDR2 ANQGSEA. V was cut by 8 bases and J by 4 bases, with 14 bases left in between. This CDR3 is 12 amino acids long. The CDR3 DNA is TGCAGCATTTCCAGGGGTGGCACTGAAGCTTTCTTT. Translating it yields CSISRGGTEAFF.

This chain uses TRBV27 with TRBJ1-2; 8 bases agree with TRBD1. This CDR3 is 15 amino acids long. CDR1 is MNHEY, CDR2 SMNVEV, per germline (reference sequence). Germline trimming cut 9 bases from V and 2 bases from J; bases unmatched to any gene: 11. CDR3 nucleotides: TGTGCCAGATACACGACAGGGGCGTCGAACTATGGCTACACCTTC. Protein sequence: CARYTTGASNYGYTF.

The chain employs TRBV11-2 and TRBJ2-5; TRBD1 might be the D (5 bases). Germline CDR1 reads SGHAT; CDR2 reads FQNNGV. V shed 5 bases and J shed 7 bases, with 17 bases lying between them. The CDR3 is 14 residues long. The CDR3 loop reads CASSLISDIRTQYF. Here the CDR3 DNA reads TGTGCCAGCAGCCTAATCTCGGACATTAGGACCCAGTACTTC.

The rearrangement uses TRBV11-3 and TRBJ1-3; D is possibly TRBD1 (6 bases). Deletions cut 9 bases from V and 0 bases from J, with 12 bases between. This CDR3 comprises 14 residues. The V gene's germline CDR1 is SGHNT and CDR2 YENEEA. The CDR3 protein is CASRQQGSGNTIYF. CDR3 DNA: TGTGCCAGTCGACAACAGGGCTCTGGAAACACCATATATTTT.

The chain couples TRBV24-1 to TRBJ2-2; weak D call: TRBD2 (6 bases). Germline-derived CDR1 and CDR2 are KGHDR and SFDVKD. V lost 0 bases, J lost 3 bases, and 10 bases lay in between. The CDR3 has 16 residues. The CDR3 region has the DNA TGTGCCACCAGTGATTTGCGGGAGACCTACACCGGGGAGCTGTTTTTT. Amino acids: CATSDLRETYTGELFF.

This clone was observed a few times. Distinct nucleotide sequences in the sample also encode this CDR3. This chain uses TRBV4-3 with TRBJ1-2; 9 nucleotides match TRBD1. Germline assignment: CDR1 LGHNA and CDR2 YSLEER. The trim removed 2 bases at V and 5 bases at J, leaving 6 bases unmatched. The CDR3 runs 15 residues. CDR3: CASSQRRTGEYGYTF. The CDR3 bases are TGCGCCAGCAGCCAACGTAGGACAGGGGAGTATGGCTACACCTTC.

The chain carries TRBV5-1 and TRBJ2-5; 8 positions agree with TRBD1. The CDR3 contains 14 residues. CDR1 and CDR2 (germline): SGHRS, YFSETQ. V lost 4 bases to trimming and J lost 7 bases; unmatched junction nucleotides: 9. CDR3 sequence (DNA): TGCGCCAGCAGCCCGCCCGGGACAGGAATGACCCAGTACTTC. It translates to CASSPPGTGMTQYF.

The chain joins TRBV25-1 to TRBJ1-1; D may be TRBD1 (5 bases). Looked up from germline, CDR1 is MGHDK and CDR2 is SYGVNS. The CDR3 has 15 amino acids. V was trimmed by 1 base and J by 0 bases, leaving 9 bases between them. The CDR3, as DNA: TGTGCCAGCAGTGAATGGGGCGGAATGAACACTGAAGCTTTCTTT. Translation gives CASSEWGGMNTEAFF.

The gene calls are TRBV4-2 and TRBJ1-1; the match to TRBD1 covers 8 bases. The CDR3 totals 16 residues. Germline CDR1 LGHNA, CDR2 YNFKEQ. V gave up 4 bases and J gave up 2 bases; unmatched junction bases: 9. The CDR3 DNA follows: TGTGCCAGCAGCCGCACCAGGACAGGGAGAAACACTGAAGCTTTCTTT. Translated: CASSRTRTGRNTEAFF.